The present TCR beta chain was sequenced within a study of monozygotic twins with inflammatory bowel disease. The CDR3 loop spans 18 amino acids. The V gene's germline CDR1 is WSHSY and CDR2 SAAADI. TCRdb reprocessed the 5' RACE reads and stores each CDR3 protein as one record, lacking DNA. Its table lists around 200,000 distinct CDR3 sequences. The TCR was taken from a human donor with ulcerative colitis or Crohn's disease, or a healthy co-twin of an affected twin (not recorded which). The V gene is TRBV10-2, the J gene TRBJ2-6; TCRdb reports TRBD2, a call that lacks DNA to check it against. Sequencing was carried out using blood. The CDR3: CASSVPSRRSSGANVLTF.